A selection of T cell receptor beta chains follows, all from one sample in a study of blood T cell repertoires in COVID-19. This table comes from immunoSEQ multiplex PCR, and its TCRdb copy is limited to in-frame clones, with some not included. This table has some 120,000 clones, over 75% appearing once. Sequencing input: peripheral blood. These TCRs come from a human donor with active COVID-19. The donor label of this sample is uncertain. CDR3s include the opening cysteine and the closing phenylalanine or tryptophan. Each record gives: clone size, V gene, D gene, J gene, CDR3 protein, CDR3 DNA. The D gene is left open where the match is weak. Expanded clones get a size class; other rows say once, few or many, or leave the size out.

>NA|TRBV5-1|TRBD1|TRBJ2-2
CASSEVAGQGYTGELFF
TGCGCCAGCAGCGAGGTAGCGGGACAGGGGTATACCGGGGAGCTGTTTTTT
>NA|TRBV7-8|TRBD2|TRBJ2-5
CASSNHLLAGGPETQYF
TGTGCCAGCAGCAACCACTTACTAGCGGGGGGGCCCGAGACCCAGTACTTC
>NA|TRBV28|NA|TRBJ1-5
CASSRQVFSNQPQHF
TGTGCCAGCAGTCGACAGGTTTTTAGCAATCAGCCCCAGCATTTT
>NA|TRBV21-1|NA|TRBJ1-2
CASSKGRGKERGYTF
TGTGCCAGCAGCAAAGGTAGGGGGAAGGAGAGGGGCTACACCTTC
>NA|TRBV5-6|TRBD1|TRBJ1-2
CASSSTGVYGYTF
TGTGCCAGCAGTTCCACAGGGGTCTATGGCTACACCTTC
>NA|TRBV30|TRBD1|TRBJ1-2
CAWVVGGNGYTF
TGTGCCTGGGTCGTAGGGGGCAATGGCTACACCTTC
>NA|TRBV14|TRBD2|TRBJ2-1
CASSLGLAGGYNEQFF
TGTGCCAGCAGCCTCGGACTAGCGGGGGGTTACAATGAGCAGTTCTTC
>once|TRBV5-1|TRBD1|TRBJ1-1
CASSLGTGATEAFF
TGCGCCAGCAGCTTGGGGACAGGGGCCACTGAAGCTTTCTTT
>NA|TRBV28|NA|TRBJ2-7
CASSSPAGSYYEQYF
TGTGCCAGCAGTTCCCCGGCCGGGTCTTACTACGAGCAGTACTTC
>NA|TRBV14|NA|TRBJ1-3
CASSQPREKGNTIYF
TGTGCCAGCAGCCAACCCAGGGAAAAAGGAAACACCATATATTTT
>NA|TRBV5-5|NA|TRBJ1-2
CASSPRGREVTNYGYTF
TGTGCCAGCAGCCCAAGGGGCAGGGAGGTAACTAACTATGGCTACACCTTC
>NA|TRBV23-1|NA|TRBJ2-7
CASSLSPPVSLVSPYEQYF
TGCGCCAGCAGTCTTTCTCCCCCCGTCTCTCTAGTATCGCCTTACGAGCAGTACTTC
>NA|TRBV6-6|NA|TRBJ2-3
CASRPQETSTDTQYF
TGTGCCAGCAGGCCCCAAGAGACTAGCACAGATACGCAGTATTTT
>NA|TRBV5-5|TRBD2|TRBJ2-7
CASSPNPGGNDQYF
TGTGCCAGCAGCCCCAATCCGGGAGGGAACGATCAGTACTTC
>once|TRBV27|TRBD1|TRBJ1-4
CASKRGPATNEKLFF
TGTGCCAGCAAAAGGGGGCCCGCAACTAATGAAAAACTGTTTTTT
>once|TRBV5-4|NA|TRBJ2-3
CASSRPLGGGVTDTQYF
TGTGCCAGCAGCCGACCCTTGGGGGGGGGCGTTACAGATACGCAGTATTTT
>NA|TRBV18|TRBD1|TRBJ2-5
CASSEQGPQETQYF
TGTGCCAGCTCAGAACAGGGGCCCCAAGAGACCCAGTACTTC
>NA|TRBV28|TRBD2|TRBJ2-3
CASSYSGGARDTQYF
TGTGCCAGCAGTTATAGCGGGGGGGCCCGAGATACGCAGTATTTT
>NA|TRBV6-6|NA|TRBJ1-2
CASSYSPSENGYTF
TGTGCCAGCAGTTACAGCCCCTCGGAGAATGGCTACACCTTC
>NA|TRBV5-1|TRBD1|TRBJ1-3
CASSSGTAYGNTIYF
TGCGCCAGCAGCTCGGGGACAGCGTATGGAAACACCATATATTTT
>NA|TRBV7-2|NA|TRBJ2-7
CASSLATDRVYEQYF
TGTGCCAGCAGCTTAGCAACGGACAGAGTCTACGAGCAGTACTTC
>NA|TRBV9|TRBD1|TRBJ2-5
CASSTRQGIWETQYF
TGTGCCAGCAGCACTCGACAGGGGATTTGGGAGACCCAGTACTTC
>NA|TRBV11-2|TRBD1|TRBJ2-3
CASSFPGTGATDTQYF
TGTGCCAGCAGTTTTCCCGGGACAGGGGCCACAGATACGCAGTATTTT